This TCR beta chain derives from a study of shared T cell receptors in the human thymus. With V trimmed by 2 bases and J by 2 bases, 4 bases remained unmatched. This CDR3 has 16 residues. Germline V CDR1 and CDR2: MNHNS, SASEGT. Assay: immunoSEQ multiplex PCR; the TCRdb copy retains only in-frame clones and omits some. The sample lists some 760,000 clones; approximately 85% were seen once. The sample also formed part of further work on human thymus T cells. That publication notes: Donors consisted of healthy Finnish infants (having corrective surgery for congenital heart defects). In corrective heart surgery, resections were taken, and these provided the thymus tissue.

Sequencing was performed on thymocytes. This rearrangement joins TRBV6-1 to TRBJ2-3; 10 nucleotides match TRBD2. The TCR sequence derives from a girl under two years old with a congenital heart defect. Here the CDR3 reads CASSEWTSGNTDTQYF. The CDR3 coding sequence is TGTGCCAGCAGTGAATGGACTAGCGGTAACACAGATACGCAGTATTTT.